The clone carrying this T cell receptor beta chain was detected once. The data belong to a study of T cells in Graves' hyperthyroidism and ophthalmopathy. V lost 6 bases to trimming and J lost 0 bases, with 14 bases between them. The CDR3 consists of 15 residues. Germline V gene data show CDR1 as MDHEN and CDR2 as SYDVKM. From RNA transcripts, TCR beta CDR3 regions were amplified. The HTBI primer set was used in a first-round RT-PCR of the TCR CDR3. TCRdb re-called the multiplex PCR reads through MiXCR, storing one row per CDR3 protein. The data show around 500,000 distinct CDR3 sequences, 16% seen once.

The rearrangement joins TRBV28 to TRBJ1-1; D is undetermined. The TCR originated in a young woman with Graves' ophthalmopathy. Sequenced material: blood. Here the CDR3 DNA reads TGTGCCAGCAGCCCGTTTTTGCTCTTGAACACTGAAGCTTTCTTT. Protein sequence: CASSPFLLLNTEAFF.